These 13 T cell receptor beta chains were all obtained from the same sample, sequenced in a study of cytomegalovirus exposure and HLA in healthy donors. This PCR relied on a set of 60 Vbeta primers and 13 Jbeta primers. Assay: immunoSEQ multiplex PCR; the TCRdb copy retains only in-frame clones and omits some. The repertoire has under 40,000 clones, roughly 81% of them found once; the top ten carry about a tenth. The sample was PBMCs. The receptors shown here come from a woman in her forties in good health and CMV-seronegative.

V and J are TRBV19 and TRBJ1-5; a weak D match, TRBD1 (6 bases). This CDR3 has 15 residues. The V and J ends lost 6 bases and 0 bases respectively, with 12 bases between them. CDR1 is LNHDA and CDR2 is SQIVND in the germline V gene (reference sequence). CDR3 sequence (DNA): TGTGCCAGTAGAGATTACAGGGATAGCAATCAGCCCCAGCATTTT. Translating it yields CASRDYRDSNQPQHF.

This clone came up once. The rearrangement links TRBV15 to TRBJ1-4, with D maybe TRBD1 (6 bases). Germline V gives CDR1 LNHNV, CDR2 YYDKDF (reference sequence). There are 17 residues in the CDR3. V shed 0 bases and J shed 0 bases, with 11 bases lying between them. In DNA, the CDR3 is TGTGCCACCAGCAGAGAATGGGAGGGGGCAACTAATGAAAAACTGTTTTTT. Translating gives CATSREWEGATNEKLFF.

V usage is TRBV7-2 and J usage is TRBJ2-1; TRBD2 agrees at 10 bases. Trimming cost V 6 bases and J 6 bases; bases outside gene matches: 8. CDR3 size: 15 residues. The V gene's germline CDR1 is SGHTA and CDR2 FQGNSA. The CDR3 DNA reads TGTGCCAGCAGACCGCGACTAGCGGGTTTCAATGAGCAGTTCTTC. This encodes CASRPRLAGFNEQFF.

The rearrangement links TRBV9 to TRBJ1-6, with D possibly matching TRBD1 (6 bases). Germline V gives CDR1 SGDLS, CDR2 YYNGEE. Trimming removed 2 bases from V and 14 bases from J, with 17 bases in between. This CDR3 has 14 amino acids. CDR3 protein: CASSVRDTAWALHF. CDR3 bases: TGTGCCAGCAGCGTCCGGGACACTGCCTGGGCCCTCCACTTT.

This clone was observed a single time. The rearrangement joins TRBV29-1 to TRBJ2-3, with TRBD2 matching over 12 bases. CDR1 is SQVTM, CDR2 ANQGSEA, per germline. J was trimmed by 7 bases and V by 7 bases; bases with no gene match: 9. This CDR3 has 14 residues. The CDR3 reads CSALAGGGGNTQYF. CDR3 nucleotides: TGCAGCGCCCTAGCGGGAGGGGGCGGGAATACGCAGTATTTT.

The genes are TRBV7-9 and TRBJ1-1, with D tentatively TRBD1 (6 bases). The length of the CDR3 is 13 residues. Trimming stripped 4 bases from V and 7 bases from J, with 13 bases between. Germline assignment: CDR1 SEHNR and CDR2 FQNEAQ (reference sequence). CDR3: CASSYARTDEAFF. CDR3 bases: TGTGCCAGCAGCTACGCAAGGACAGATGAAGCTTTCTTT.

The J gene is TRBJ1-1, the V gene TRBV4-3; no firm D call. This CDR3 has 14 residues. Germline V gene lookup returns CDR1 LGHNA and CDR2 YSLEER. The germline V and J ends were trimmed by 4 bases and 0 bases, with 9 bases remaining between them. CDR3 sequence reads: CASSLSFMNTEAFF. The CDR3 DNA sequence: TGCGCCAGCAGCCTAAGCTTCATGAACACTGAAGCTTTCTTT.

This clone appeared a single time. The V call is TRBV25-1, the J call TRBJ2-5, with TRBD1 identical over 7 bases. Germline values: CDR1 MGHDK, CDR2 SYGVNS. The CDR3 has 16 amino acids. The V segment lost 1 base and the J segment 1 base; nucleotides outside the gene matches: 6. In nucleotides, the CDR3 is TGTGCCAGCAGTGAATGGAAGGGGGCCTCCCAAGAGACCCAGTACTTC. The encoded protein is CASSEWKGASQETQYF.

The chain has TRBV6-6 and TRBJ1-5, with 8 bases fitting TRBD1. There are 16 residues in the CDR3. V shed 0 bases and J 6 bases; nucleotides not matched to a gene: 7. CDR1 and CDR2 (germline): MNHNY, SVGAGI (reference sequence). The CDR3 is CASSYSDREGSQPQHF. The CDR3 nucleotides read TGTGCCAGCAGTTACTCGGACAGGGAGGGTAGTCAGCCCCAGCATTTT.

The chain employs TRBV7-2 and TRBJ1-2; a weak D match, TRBD1 (6 bases). Germline CDR1 and CDR2: SGHTA and FQGNSA. The CDR3 contains 14 residues. V shed 4 bases and J shed 3 bases, with 12 bases lying between them. Written as DNA, the CDR3 is TGTGCCAGCAGCTCGATGACAGGAGACTATGGCTACACCTTC. It specifies CASSSMTGDYGYTF.

Only a few counts were recorded for this clone. The V gene is TRBV9, the J gene TRBJ2-7, with 9 bases fitting TRBD2. CDR3 length: 15 amino acids. The J segment lost 1 base and the V segment lost 5 bases, leaving 7 bases of the junction unmatched. CDR1 SGDLS and CDR2 YYNGEE come from the germline V gene. CDR3 residues: CASREEAGGSYEQYV. The DNA of the CDR3 is TGTGCCAGCAGGGAGGAAGCGGGGGGTTCCTACGAGCAGTACGTC.

The chain's CDR3 is CASSTGQNSPLHF. The CDR3 coding sequence is TGTGCCAGCAGCACCGGACAGAATTCACCCCTCCACTTT. The gene calls are TRBV7-9 and TRBJ1-6; D possibly corresponds to TRBD1 (6 bases). Germline-derived CDR1 and CDR2 are SEHNR and FQNEAQ (reference sequence). The germline V and J ends were trimmed by 5 bases and 7 bases, with 9 bases remaining between them. The CDR3 runs 13 residues. Supplemented by reference TRBV7-9 and TRBJ1-6, the full variable domain reads DTGVSQNPRHKITKRGQNVTFRCDPISEHNRLYWYRQTLGQGPEFLTYFQNEAQLEKSRLLSDRFSAERPKGSFSTLEIQRTEQGDSAMYLCASSTGQNSPLHFGNGTRLTVT.

The V call is TRBV4-1, the J call TRBJ2-2; 9 positions match TRBD2. Per germline, CDR1 MGHRA and CDR2 YSYEKL. V was clipped by 2 bases and J by 2 bases; unmatched bases: 6. The CDR3 has 17 amino acids. Written as DNA, the CDR3 is TGCGCCAGCAGCCAATCTGGACTAGCGCAAAACACCGGGGAGCTGTTTTTT. Translating it yields CASSQSGLAQNTGELFF.